This T cell receptor beta chain was found in a study of shared clonotypes between healthy human individuals. Regarding the study as a whole: Despite large depth, sorted-subset datasets appeared incompletely sequenced.

There are 14 residues in the CDR3. Germline CDR1 LGHNA, CDR2 YSLEER. V shed 0 bases and J shed 2 bases, with 6 bases lying between them. Method: immunoSEQ multiplex PCR; TCRdb's copy keeps in-frame clones and lacks some. The table shows about 2.3 million clones, with over 85% occurring only once. Concerning this clone itself: Its matching antigen is unknown.

This sequence originates from a man between 18 and 29 years old in good health. Some clones in this sample may be carry-over from other donors' samples. The chain uses TRBV4-3 and TRBJ2-3; D is ambiguous. Input material: naive CD4+ T cells from PBMCs. Subset indicated: CD45RA+ positively selected. The CDR3 coding sequence is TGCGCCAGCAGCCAAGATCGGGTCACAGATACGCAGTATTTT. Amino acid sequence: CASSQDRVTDTQYF.